Listed here are 19 T cell receptor beta chains from one sample, sequenced in a study of T cell responses to AZD1222 COVID-19 vaccine. The data were produced by immunoSEQ multiplex PCR, yet TCRdb's version contains in-frame clones alone and is incomplete. The table lists 100,000 or so clones, more than 70% of them singletons. The specimen was peripheral blood, collected 28 days after the second AZD1222 dose. These receptors came from an adult who received the AZD1222 COVID-19 vaccine.

This sequence joins TRBV7-9 and TRBJ2-1; D unclear. Per the germline V gene, CDR1 is SEHNR and CDR2 is FQNEAQ (reference sequence). The CDR3 extends over 17 amino acids. The V end was cut by 5 bases, the J end by 9 bases, with 26 bases between. The CDR3 DNA is TGTGCCAGCAGCCCTAGGGCAATTGCGGACGGGTTGGGTGAGCAGTTCTTC. Its translation: CASSPRAIADGLGEQFF.

This chain links TRBV11-3 with TRBJ2-1; 9 nucleotides line up with TRBD2. This CDR3 comprises 16 residues. Germline CDR1 is SGHNT and CDR2 is YENEEA. V lost 5 bases, J lost 4 bases, and 9 bases stayed unmatched. The CDR3 protein is CASSPDGGRVYNEQFF. As DNA, the CDR3 is TGTGCCAGCAGCCCCGATGGCGGGAGGGTATACAATGAGCAGTTCTTC.

This clone was observed once. The chain joins TRBV12-3 or TRBV12-4 to TRBJ1-5, with a tentative D call TRBD1 (5 bases). CDR3 length: 13 residues. Trimming pared 7 bases from V and 4 bases from J, leaving 11 bases between. CDR3 amino acids: CASKQTDNQPQHF. In nucleotides, the CDR3 is TGTGCCAGCAAACAGACAGATAATCAGCCCCAGCATTTT.

This chain joins TRBV7-2 and TRBJ1-3; TRBD1 is a possible D gene (5 bases). This CDR3 contains 15 residues. Germline V gene data show CDR1 as SGHTA and CDR2 as FQGNSA. V was trimmed by 5 bases and J by 4 bases, leaving 15 bases between them. CDR3 in DNA: TGTGCCAGCAGCCAGGGACTCACTTTCGGAAACACCATATATTTT. This codes for CASSQGLTFGNTIYF.

V and J are TRBV19 and TRBJ2-7; no clear D. The CDR3 extends over 13 amino acids. Looked up from germline, CDR1 is LNHDA and CDR2 is SQIVND (reference sequence). Trimming left V 4 bases short and J 3 bases short, with 10 bases between. CDR3 sequence: CASSTGFDYEQYF. The CDR3 nucleotides are TGTGCCAGTAGTACCGGCTTCGACTACGAGCAGTACTTC. Supplemented by reference TRBV19 and TRBJ2-7, the full variable domain reads DGGITQSPKYLFRKEGQNVTLSCEQNLNHDAMYWYRQDPGQGLRLIYYSQIVNDFQKGDIAEGYSVSREKKESFPLTVTSAQKNPTAFYLCASSTGFDYEQYFGPGTRLTVT.

This chain joins TRBV11-2 and TRBJ2-7; D possibly matches TRBD1 or TRBD2 (5 bases each). The CDR3 consists of 14 residues. The germline V gene encodes CDR1 SGHAT and CDR2 FQNNGV. Trimming removed 4 bases from V and 3 bases from J, with 13 bases in between. CDR3 region: CASSSLHGGYEQYF. In DNA, the CDR3 is TGTGCCAGCAGCTCCCTCCATGGGGGCTACGAGCAGTACTTC.

The chain links TRBV6-5 to TRBJ1-4; no clear D gene. CDR3 length equals 14 residues. V gave up 5 bases and J gave up 0 bases, with 7 bases separating them. CDR1 and CDR2 from the germline V gene are MNHEY and SVGAGI. This CDR3 is CASSLTATNEKLFF. CDR3 coding DNA: TGTGCCAGCAGTCTGACGGCAACTAATGAAAAACTGTTTTTT.

This chain uses TRBV7-2 with TRBJ2-1, with D perhaps being TRBD1 or TRBD2 (5 bases each). The CDR3 runs 10 residues. Germline CDR1 is SGHTA and CDR2 is FQGNSA. The CDR3 DNA is TGTGCGCTCGGGACCAATGAGCAGTTCTTC. Its protein is CALGTNEQFF.

This sequence joins TRBV12-5 and TRBJ2-5; D is unresolved. This CDR3 is 17 amino acids long. Deletions cut 6 bases from V and 3 bases from J, with 23 bases between. Germline V gives CDR1 LGHNT, CDR2 FRNRAP. This chain's CDR3 is CASGPTGPGWKEETQYF. Written as DNA, the CDR3 is TGTGCTAGTGGCCCAACCGGACCTGGGTGGAAAGAAGAGACCCAGTACTTC. The full variable domain, its missing parts supplied by reference TRBV12-5 and TRBJ2-5, is DARVTQTPRHKVTEMGQEVTMRCQPILGHNTVFWYRQTMMQGLELLAYFRNRAPLDDSGMPKDRFSAEMPDATLATLKIQPSEPRDSAVYFCASGPTGPGWKEETQYFGPGTRLLVL.

The table lists this clone with a few counts. This chain uses TRBV6-5 with TRBJ2-1; D not certain. The CDR3 runs to 13 residues. Looked up from germline, CDR1 is MNHEY and CDR2 is SVGAGI. Trimming shortened V by 5 bases and J by 12 bases, and 17 bases separated the two germline ends. CDR3 residues: CASSPTPFEAQFF. CDR3 DNA: TGTGCCAGCAGTCCGACTCCCTTTGAGGCGCAGTTCTTC.

This sequence joins TRBV30 and TRBJ1-2; D is unclear. Trimming took off 0 bases at V and 2 bases at J, with 10 bases between the two ends. The CDR3 covers 14 residues. Germline assignment: CDR1 GTSNPN and CDR2 SVGIG (reference sequence). CDR3 sequence: CAWSVGMGNYGYTF. The CDR3 nucleotides are TGTGCCTGGAGTGTAGGTATGGGGAACTATGGCTACACCTTC.

The chain combines TRBV27 with TRBJ1-6, with 9 bases matching TRBD1. Germline V gives CDR1 MNHEY, CDR2 SMNVEV (reference sequence). The J segment lost 1 base and the V segment lost 5 bases, leaving 6 bases of the junction unmatched. The CDR3 is 17 residues long. In DNA form, the CDR3 reads TGTGCCAGCAGTCTATTGACAGGGGGATCCTATAATTCACCCCTCCACTTT. Protein sequence: CASSLLTGGSYNSPLHF.

V usage is TRBV7-9 and J usage is TRBJ2-1, with D tentatively TRBD1 or TRBD2 (5 bases each). Germline V gene sequence: CDR1 SEHNR, CDR2 FQNEAQ (reference sequence). Trimming shortened V by 2 bases and J by 5 bases, and 13 bases separated the two germline ends. The CDR3 contains 15 residues. CDR3 nucleotide sequence: TGTGCCAGCAGCTTAACGGCGGGCAGGGACAATGAGCAGTTCTTC. Amino acid sequence: CASSLTAGRDNEQFF.

The chain combines TRBV6-2 or TRBV6-3 with TRBJ2-2; D gene ambiguous. V gave up 4 bases and J gave up 3 bases, with 15 bases separating them. The germline CDR1 and CDR2 sequences are MNHEY and SVGEGT. The CDR3 spans 16 residues. The DNA for the CDR3 is TGTGCCAGCAGTTCAAGGGTGTCGGCAGACACCGGGGAGCTGTTTTTT. This gives the protein CASSSRVSADTGELFF.

This clone turned up a few times. The chain is built from TRBV5-6 and TRBJ2-7; a weak D match, TRBD1 (6 bases). This CDR3 region has 14 residues. Germline values: CDR1 SGHDT, CDR2 YYEEEE. Trimming removed 4 bases at V and 5 bases at J, with 16 bases between. DNA for the CDR3: TGTGCCAGCAGCCTAACAGGGTTCTCACACGAGCAGTACTTC. This sequence encodes CASSLTGFSHEQYF.

This chain uses TRBV7-9 with TRBJ2-1, with 9 bases identical to TRBD2. Per germline, CDR1 SEHNR and CDR2 FQNEAQ (reference sequence). With V trimmed by 5 bases and J by 6 bases, 11 bases remained unmatched. The CDR3 length is 16 residues. The CDR3 is CASSPREGLAGNEQFF. The DNA of the CDR3 is TGTGCCAGCAGCCCTCGGGAGGGACTAGCAGGCAATGAGCAGTTCTTC.

The chain has TRBV19 and TRBJ2-1, with 8 bases lining up with TRBD2. V shed 5 bases and J 4 bases; nucleotides not matched to a gene: 7. CDR1 and CDR2 (germline): LNHDA, SQIVND (reference sequence). CDR3 length equals 15 residues. The CDR3 nucleotides are TGTGCCAGTAGTCTCGGGACTAGGGGGTACAATGAGCAGTTCTTC. Residues: CASSLGTRGYNEQFF.

This chain links TRBV28 with TRBJ1-2; 9 nucleotides match TRBD1. The germline gives CDR1 MDHEN, CDR2 SYDVKM. V shed 11 bases, J shed 3 bases, and the junction held 7 bases outside the gene matches. The CDR3 has 13 residues. This chain's CDR3 is CASHRGRDYGYTF. The CDR3 DNA reads TGTGCCTCCCACAGGGGGCGAGACTATGGCTACACCTTC.

This clone was counted between two and nine times. The V gene is TRBV19, the J gene TRBJ1-1, with D perhaps matching TRBD1 (6 bases). V lost 5 bases to trimming and J lost 4 bases, with 17 bases between them. CDR1 and CDR2 from the germline V gene are LNHDA and SQIVND (reference sequence). This CDR3 has 15 residues. The CDR3 region is CASSPHRALGTEAFF. In DNA, the CDR3 is TGTGCCAGTAGTCCCCACAGGGCCCTAGGCACTGAAGCTTTCTTT.